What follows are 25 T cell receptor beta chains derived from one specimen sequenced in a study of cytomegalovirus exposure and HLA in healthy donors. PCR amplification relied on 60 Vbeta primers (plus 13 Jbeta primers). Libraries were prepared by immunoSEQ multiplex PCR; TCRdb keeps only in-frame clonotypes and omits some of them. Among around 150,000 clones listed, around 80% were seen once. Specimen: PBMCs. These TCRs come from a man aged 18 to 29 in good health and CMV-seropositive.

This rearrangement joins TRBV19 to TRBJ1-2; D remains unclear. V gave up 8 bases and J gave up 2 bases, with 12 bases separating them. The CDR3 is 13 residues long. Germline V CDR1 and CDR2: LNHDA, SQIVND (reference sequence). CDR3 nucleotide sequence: TGTGCCAGTTCCTTACATGTAAACTATGGCTACACCTTC. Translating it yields CASSLHVNYGYTF.

The CDR3 DNA reads TGTGCCAGCAGCTTAGCAGGGGCGCTCGACGAGCAGTACTTC. Its translation is CASSLAGALDEQYF. This chain connects TRBV7-2 to TRBJ2-7, with a possible D match to TRBD1 (5 bases). V was shortened by 0 bases and J by 5 bases, with 11 bases between the two germline ends. This CDR3 spans 14 amino acids. CDR1 and CDR2 (germline): SGHTA, FQGNSA.

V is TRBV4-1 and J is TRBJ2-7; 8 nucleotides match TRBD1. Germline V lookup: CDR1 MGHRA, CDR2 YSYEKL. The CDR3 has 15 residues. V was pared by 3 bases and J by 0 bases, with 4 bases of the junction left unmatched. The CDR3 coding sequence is TGCGCCAGCAGCCATGGACAGGGACCCTCCTACGAGCAGTACTTC. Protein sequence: CASSHGQGPSYEQYF.

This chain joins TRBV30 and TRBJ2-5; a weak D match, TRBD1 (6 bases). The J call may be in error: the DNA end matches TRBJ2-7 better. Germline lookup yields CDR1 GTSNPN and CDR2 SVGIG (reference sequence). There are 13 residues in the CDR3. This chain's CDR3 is CAWSVQGLNEQYF. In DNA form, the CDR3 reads TGTGCCTGGAGTGTCCAGGGGCTCAACGAGCAGTACTTC.

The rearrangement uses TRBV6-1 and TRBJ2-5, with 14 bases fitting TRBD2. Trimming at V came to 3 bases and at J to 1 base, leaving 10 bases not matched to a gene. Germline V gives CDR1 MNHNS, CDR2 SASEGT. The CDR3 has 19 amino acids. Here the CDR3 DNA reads TGTGCCAGCAGTGACTATAACTGGACTAGCGGGAGGCCCCAAGAGACCCAGTACTTC. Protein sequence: CASSDYNWTSGRPQETQYF.

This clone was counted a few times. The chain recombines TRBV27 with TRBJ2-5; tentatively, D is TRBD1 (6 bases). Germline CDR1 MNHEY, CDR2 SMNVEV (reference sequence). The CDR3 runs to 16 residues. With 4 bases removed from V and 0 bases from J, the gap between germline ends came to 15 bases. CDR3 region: CASSSSAGDYQETQYF. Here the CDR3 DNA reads TGTGCCAGCAGTTCCTCAGCAGGGGATTACCAAGAGACCCAGTACTTC.

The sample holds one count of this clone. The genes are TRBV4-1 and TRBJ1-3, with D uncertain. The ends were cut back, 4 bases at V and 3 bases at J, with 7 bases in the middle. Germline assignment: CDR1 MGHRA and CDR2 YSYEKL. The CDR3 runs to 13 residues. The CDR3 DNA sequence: TGCGCCAGCAGCCTTTTTAGTGGAAACACCATATATTTT. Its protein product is CASSLFSGNTIYF.

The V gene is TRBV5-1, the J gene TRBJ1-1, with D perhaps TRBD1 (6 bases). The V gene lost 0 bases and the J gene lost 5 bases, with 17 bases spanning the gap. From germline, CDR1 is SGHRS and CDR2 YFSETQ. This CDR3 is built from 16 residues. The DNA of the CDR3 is TGCGCCAGCAGCTTGGTGCGGCAGGGGATGCGGACTGAAGCTTTCTTT. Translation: CASSLVRQGMRTEAFF.

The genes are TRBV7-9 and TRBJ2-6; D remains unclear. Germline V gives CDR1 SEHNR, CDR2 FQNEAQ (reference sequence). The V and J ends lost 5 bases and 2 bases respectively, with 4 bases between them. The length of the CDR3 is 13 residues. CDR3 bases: TGTGCCAGCAGCCTCCCTGGGGCCAACGTCCTGACTTTC. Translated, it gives CASSLPGANVLTF.

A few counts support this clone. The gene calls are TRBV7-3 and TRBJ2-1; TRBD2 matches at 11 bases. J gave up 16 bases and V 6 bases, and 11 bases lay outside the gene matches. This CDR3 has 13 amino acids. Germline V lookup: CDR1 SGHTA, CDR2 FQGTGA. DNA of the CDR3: TGTGCCAGCAGTTATATAGCGGGAGGGCCCAAATTCTTC. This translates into CASSYIAGGPKFF. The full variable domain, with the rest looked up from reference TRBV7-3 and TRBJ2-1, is GAGVSQTPSNKVTEKGKYVELRCDPISGHTALYWYRQSLGQGPEFLIYFQGTGAADDSGLPNDRFFAVRPEGSVSTLKIQRTERGDSAVYLCASSYIAGGPKFFGPGTRLTVL.

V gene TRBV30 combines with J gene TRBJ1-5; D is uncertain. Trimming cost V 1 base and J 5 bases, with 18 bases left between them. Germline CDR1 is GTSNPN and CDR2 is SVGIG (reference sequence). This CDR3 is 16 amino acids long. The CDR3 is CAWSGIGRTPYQPQHF. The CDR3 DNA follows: TGTGCCTGGAGTGGAATCGGTCGCACGCCGTATCAGCCCCAGCATTTT. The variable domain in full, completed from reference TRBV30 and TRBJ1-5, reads SQTIHQWPATLVQPVGSPLSLECTVEGTSNPNLYWYRQAAGRGLQLLFYSVGIGQISSEVPQNLSASRPQDRQFILSSKKLLLSDSGFYLCAWSGIGRTPYQPQHFGDGTRLSIL.

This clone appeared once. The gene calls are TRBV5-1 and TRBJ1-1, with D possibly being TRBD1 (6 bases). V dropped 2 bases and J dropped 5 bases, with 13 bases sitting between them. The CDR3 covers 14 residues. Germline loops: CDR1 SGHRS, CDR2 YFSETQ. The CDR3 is CASSFDRRTTEAFF. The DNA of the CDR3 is TGCGCCAGCAGCTTTGACAGGAGAACTACTGAAGCTTTCTTT.

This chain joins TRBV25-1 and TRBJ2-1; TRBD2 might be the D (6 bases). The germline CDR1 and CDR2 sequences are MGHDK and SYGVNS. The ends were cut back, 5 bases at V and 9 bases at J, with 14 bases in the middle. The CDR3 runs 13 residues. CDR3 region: CASSYGGDSEQFF. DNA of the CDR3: TGTGCCAGCAGTTATGGCGGGGATAGTGAGCAGTTCTTC. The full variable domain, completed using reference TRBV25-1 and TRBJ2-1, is EADIYQTPRYLVIGTGKKITLECSQTMGHDKMYWYQQDPGMELHLIHYSYGVNSTEKGDLSSESTVSRIRTEHFPLTLESARPSHTSQYLCASSYGGDSEQFFGPGTRLTVL.

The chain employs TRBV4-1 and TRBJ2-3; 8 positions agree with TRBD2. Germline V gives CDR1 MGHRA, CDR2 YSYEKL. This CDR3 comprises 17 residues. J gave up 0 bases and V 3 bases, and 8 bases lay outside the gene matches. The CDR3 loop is CASSQRTSGTSTDTQYF. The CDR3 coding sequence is TGCGCCAGCAGCCAGCGAACTAGCGGAACTAGCACAGATACGCAGTATTTT.

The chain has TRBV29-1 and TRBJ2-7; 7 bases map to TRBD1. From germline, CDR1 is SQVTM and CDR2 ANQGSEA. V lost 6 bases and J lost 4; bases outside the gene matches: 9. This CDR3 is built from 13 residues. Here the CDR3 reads CSVGTGVGYEQYF. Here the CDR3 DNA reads TGCAGCGTAGGTACAGGGGTAGGGTACGAGCAGTACTTC.

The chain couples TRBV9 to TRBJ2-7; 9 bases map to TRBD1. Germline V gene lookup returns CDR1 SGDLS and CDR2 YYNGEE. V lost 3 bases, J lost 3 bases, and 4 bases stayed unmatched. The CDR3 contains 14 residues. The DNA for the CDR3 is TGTGCCAGCAGCGCGCGGACAGGGGACTACGAGCAGTACTTC. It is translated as CASSARTGDYEQYF. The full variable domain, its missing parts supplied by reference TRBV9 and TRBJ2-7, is DSGVTQTPKHLITATGQRVTLRCSPRSGDLSVYWYQQSLDQGLQFLIQYYNGEERAKGNILERFSAQQFPDLHSELNLSSLELGDSALYFCASSARTGDYEQYFGPGTRLTVT.

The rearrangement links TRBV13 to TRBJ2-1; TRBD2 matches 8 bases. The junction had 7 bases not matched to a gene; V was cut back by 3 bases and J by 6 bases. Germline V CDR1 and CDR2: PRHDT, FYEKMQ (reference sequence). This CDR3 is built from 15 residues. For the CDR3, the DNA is TGTGCCAGCAGCTTTAGGGTAGCGGGGATCAATGAGCAGTTCTTC. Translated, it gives CASSFRVAGINEQFF.

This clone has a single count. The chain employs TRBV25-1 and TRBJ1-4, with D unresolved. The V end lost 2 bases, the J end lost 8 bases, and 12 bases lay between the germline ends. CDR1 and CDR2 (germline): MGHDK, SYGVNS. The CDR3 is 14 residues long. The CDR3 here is CASSEGQVREKLFF. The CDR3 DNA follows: TGTGCCAGCAGTGAAGGGCAGGTACGCGAAAAACTGTTTTTT.

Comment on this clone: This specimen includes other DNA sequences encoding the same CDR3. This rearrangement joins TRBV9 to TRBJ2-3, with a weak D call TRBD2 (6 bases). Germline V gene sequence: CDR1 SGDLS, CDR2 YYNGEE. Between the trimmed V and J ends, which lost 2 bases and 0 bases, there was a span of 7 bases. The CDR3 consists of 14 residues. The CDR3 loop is CASSVSGSTDTQYF. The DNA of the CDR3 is TGTGCCAGCAGCGTTAGCGGAAGCACAGATACGCAGTATTTT. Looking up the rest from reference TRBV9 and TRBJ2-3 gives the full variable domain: DSGVTQTPKHLITATGQRVTLRCSPRSGDLSVYWYQQSLDQGLQFLIQYYNGEERAKGNILERFSAQQFPDLHSELNLSSLELGDSALYFCASSVSGSTDTQYFGPGTRLTVL.

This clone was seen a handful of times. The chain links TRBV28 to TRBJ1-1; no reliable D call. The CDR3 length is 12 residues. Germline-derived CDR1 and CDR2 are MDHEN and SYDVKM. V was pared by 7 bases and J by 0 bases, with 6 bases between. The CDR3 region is CASTQLNTEAFF. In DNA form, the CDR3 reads TGTGCCAGCACACAATTGAACACTGAAGCTTTCTTT. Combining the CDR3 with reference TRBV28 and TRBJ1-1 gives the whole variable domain DVKVTQSSRYLVKRTGEKVFLECVQDMDHENMFWYRQDPGLGLRLIYFSYDVKMKEKGDIPEGYSVSREKKERFSLILESASTNQTSMYLCASTQLNTEAFFGQGTRLTVV.

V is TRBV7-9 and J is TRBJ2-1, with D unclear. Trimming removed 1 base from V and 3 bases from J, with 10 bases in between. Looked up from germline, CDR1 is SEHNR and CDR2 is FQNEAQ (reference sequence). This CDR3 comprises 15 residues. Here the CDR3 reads CASSLGREIYNEQFF. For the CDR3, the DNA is TGTGCCAGCAGCTTAGGTAGAGAGATCTACAATGAGCAGTTCTTC.

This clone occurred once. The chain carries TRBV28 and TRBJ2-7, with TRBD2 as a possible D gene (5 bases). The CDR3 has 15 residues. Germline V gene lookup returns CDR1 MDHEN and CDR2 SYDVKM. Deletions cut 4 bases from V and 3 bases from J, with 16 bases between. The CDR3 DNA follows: TGTGCCAGCAGTTCCCCCACGTGGACTCACTACGAGCAGTACTTC. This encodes CASSSPTWTHYEQYF.

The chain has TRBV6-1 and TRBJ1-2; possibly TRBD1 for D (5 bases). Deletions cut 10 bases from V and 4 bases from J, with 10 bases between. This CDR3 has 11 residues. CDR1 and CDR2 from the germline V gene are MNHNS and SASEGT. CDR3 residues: CATRVGYGYTF. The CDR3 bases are TGTGCCACCAGGGTCGGCTATGGCTACACCTTC.

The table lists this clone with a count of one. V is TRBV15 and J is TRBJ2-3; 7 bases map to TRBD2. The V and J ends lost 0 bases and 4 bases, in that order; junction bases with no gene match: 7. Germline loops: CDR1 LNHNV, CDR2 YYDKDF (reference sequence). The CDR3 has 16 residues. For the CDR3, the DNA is TGTGCCACCAGCAGAGATCGCGCGGGAGTGGCAGATACGCAGTATTTT. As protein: CATSRDRAGVADTQYF.

The CDR3 is CASSPRPDSYEQYF. The CDR3 region has the DNA TGTGCCAGCAGCCCTCGACCGGACAGCTACGAGCAGTACTTC. This rearrangement joins TRBV7-2 to TRBJ2-7; perhaps TRBD1 as D (6 bases). The CDR3 loop spans 14 amino acids. Germline CDR1 and CDR2: SGHTA and FQGNSA. Trimming took off 5 bases at V and 3 bases at J, with 14 bases between the two ends.